This T cell receptor (beta chain) was recovered during a study of blood T cells in healthy people across ages. Trimming took 2 bases from V and 13 from J; bases not matched to a gene: 17. This CDR3 is 15 amino acids long. Germline values: CDR1 SGHRS, CDR2 YFSETQ. Findings of the study overall: Greater diversity and more naive CD4+ cells were seen in long-lived donors than in aged donors.

In regard to this clonotype: Its antigen is not identified.

The use of a sample-barcoded 5' primer and a J-beta primer mix characterized a second PCR of 7 to 11 cycles. TCRdb analysed the 5' RACE reads with MiXCR anew, one entry per CDR3 protein. The profile covers 380,000 or so distinct CDR3 sequences, with 45% to 65% appearing a single time and around 50% taken by the ten largest. The clonotype was recovered from a man aged 60-69 years in good health. The gene calls are TRBV5-1 and TRBJ2-5; TRBD2 agrees at 7 bases. The sequencing input was blood. This CDR3 is CASSLARDYYYELYF. CDR3 DNA sequence: TGCGCCAGCAGCTTAGCCAGGGACTATTACTACGAGCTGTACTTC.